The 20 T cell receptor beta chains listed next were all sequenced from one sample in a study of blood T cell repertoires in COVID-19. The data were produced by immunoSEQ multiplex PCR, yet TCRdb's version contains in-frame clones alone and is incomplete. The profile covers some 220,000 clones, with around four fifths appearing a single time and about 6.3% taken by the ten largest. Sequencing input: peripheral blood. These receptors were taken from a woman aged 55 to 70 with active or convalescent COVID-19.

This sequence joins TRBV5-4 and TRBJ2-3; TRBD1 matches at 11 bases. V was pared by 0 bases and J by 4 bases, with 10 bases of the junction left unmatched. The CDR3 has 18 amino acids. Germline loops: CDR1 SGHNT, CDR2 YYREEE (reference sequence). CDR3 nucleotides: TGTGCCAGCAGCTTGGGCCAATGGACAGGGGGCTACTCAGATACGCAGTATTTT. Its translation is CASSLGQWTGGYSDTQYF. Based on the CDR3 plus reference TRBV5-4 and TRBJ2-3, the full variable domain is ETGVTQSPTHLIKTRGQQVTLRCSSQSGHNTVSWYQQALGQGPQFIFQYYREEENGRGNFPPRFSGLQFPNYSSELNVNALELDDSALYLCASSLGQWTGGYSDTQYFGPGTRLTVL.

The table lists this clone with a count of one. The chain uses TRBV28 and TRBJ2-1, with D tentatively TRBD1 (5 bases). The CDR3 has 13 residues. CDR1 and CDR2 from the germline V gene are MDHEN and SYDVKM. V was cut by 5 bases and J by 10 bases, with 15 bases left in between. CDR3 nucleotides: TGTGCCAGCAGTACCTTTCTGAAGGGGGAGCAGTTCTTC. Its protein is CASSTFLKGEQFF.

The J gene is TRBJ1-5, the V gene TRBV30; D remains unclear. Germline assignment: CDR1 GTSNPN and CDR2 SVGIG (reference sequence). CDR3 length: 13 residues. Trimming removed 5 bases from V and 6 bases from J, with 14 bases in between. The CDR3 nucleotides are TGTGCCTGGTCCTATCGCCTCGGTCAGCCCCAGCATTTT. The encoded protein is CAWSYRLGQPQHF.

The chain recombines TRBV14 with TRBJ2-7, with 7 bases fitting TRBD1. The germline CDR1 and CDR2 sequences are SGHDN and FVKESK. V trimming: 4 bases; J trimming: 6 bases; junction bases outside the gene matches: 12. This CDR3 is built from 15 residues. CDR3 coding DNA: TGTGCCAGCAGCCTTCTTCAAGGACAGGTGGCCGAGCAGTACTTC. Protein product: CASSLLQGQVAEQYF.

The DNA for the CDR3 is TGTGCCAGCAGTCGACTAGCGGGAGGTGATGAGCAGTTCTTC. This gives the protein CASSRLAGGDEQFF. V is TRBV2 and J is TRBJ2-1; 13 nucleotides align to TRBD2. The CDR3 is 14 amino acids. In germline, CDR1 is SNHLY, CDR2 FYNNEI. V dropped 5 bases and J dropped 8; count of bases not matched to a gene: 3.

J is TRBJ2-3 and V is TRBV9, with 9 bases lining up with TRBD2. Germline values: CDR1 SGDLS, CDR2 YYNGEE. The ends lost 4 bases at V and 4 bases at J; junction bases unmatched: 10. This CDR3 comprises 16 residues. This CDR3 is CASSPRGGASADTQYF. DNA for the CDR3: TGTGCCAGCAGCCCCCGCGGGGGGGCCAGCGCAGATACGCAGTATTTT.

The chain uses TRBV12-5 and TRBJ2-1, with 8 bases that match TRBD1. Germline CDR1 is LGHNT and CDR2 is FRNRAP. Germline trimming cut 0 bases from V and 6 bases from J; bases unmatched to any gene: 19. The CDR3 has 20 amino acids. The CDR3 nucleotides read TGTGCTAGTGGTTTGGTACGGAGACAGGGGCTTCATCCGGTAACCAATGAGCAGTTCTTC. It encodes CASGLVRRQGLHPVTNEQFF.

This chain links TRBV5-1 with TRBJ2-7, with D possibly TRBD2 on 5 matching bases. The CDR3 is 13 amino acids. Looked up from germline, CDR1 is SGHRS and CDR2 is YFSETQ. Trimming cost V 3 bases and J 4 bases, with 11 bases left between them. CDR3 sequence (DNA): TGCGCCAGCAGCTCGGGGAACGGATACGAGCAGTACGTC. Its translation is CASSSGNGYEQYV.

This chain connects TRBV12-3 or TRBV12-4 to TRBJ2-1; D is uncertain. The CDR3 totals 13 residues. Trimming stripped 1 base from V and 8 bases from J, with 9 bases between. CDR3 DNA sequence: TGTGCCAGCAGTTTAGGGAGCATCCATGAGCAGTTCTTC. It codes for CASSLGSIHEQFF.

The chain combines TRBV18 with TRBJ2-7; TRBD1 is a possible D gene (5 bases). CDR3 length: 14 residues. Trimming took off 6 bases at V and 0 bases at J, with 12 bases between the two ends. Per the germline V gene, CDR1 is KGHSH and CDR2 is LQKENI. The DNA for the CDR3 is TGTGCCAGCTCTGAAGGGGCTAGCTCCTACGAGCAGTACGTC. Translation gives CASSEGASSYEQYV.

This sequence joins TRBV2 and TRBJ1-1; D gene unclear. Per the germline V gene, CDR1 is SNHLY and CDR2 is FYNNEI. Trimming removed 2 bases from V and 4 bases from J, with 11 bases in between. This CDR3 is built from 14 residues. The CDR3 protein is CASSERGSGTEAFF. The CDR3 DNA follows: TGTGCCAGCAGTGAACGAGGGAGTGGCACTGAAGCTTTCTTT.

The sample holds a few counts of this clone. This chain uses TRBV29-1 with TRBJ2-1; D is perhaps TRBD1 (5 bases). This CDR3 has 13 residues. The germline V gene has CDR1 SQVTM and CDR2 ANQGSEA. Trimming took 8 bases from V and 7 from J, leaving 18 bases between them. The CDR3 is CSLLAGSWNEQFF. Written as DNA, the CDR3 is TGCAGCCTACTGGCAGGGTCGTGGAATGAGCAGTTCTTC.

The genes are TRBV5-6 and TRBJ1-5; a possible D gene is TRBD1 (5 bases). The CDR3 spans 13 residues. Germline V gene lookup returns CDR1 SGHDT and CDR2 YYEEEE. Trimming took off 2 bases at V and 8 bases at J, with 11 bases between the two ends. CDR3 nucleotide sequence: TGTGCCAGCAGCTTCCAGGGCAGGGAGCCCCAGCATTTT. Translating gives CASSFQGREPQHF.

Only a few counts were recorded for this clone. The rearrangement links TRBV7-9 to TRBJ1-1; D is possibly TRBD1 (6 bases). V lost 1 base and J lost 4, with 10 bases in between. Germline lookup yields CDR1 SEHNR and CDR2 FQNEAQ (reference sequence). The CDR3 loop spans 14 amino acids. The CDR3 reads CASSLDRASTEAFF. CDR3 nucleotides: TGTGCCAGCAGCTTAGACAGGGCTTCCACTGAAGCTTTCTTT.

The rearrangement joins TRBV6-5 to TRBJ1-2; tentative D call: TRBD1 (5 bases). V was trimmed by 5 bases and J by 1 base, leaving 11 bases between them. The CDR3 extends over 14 amino acids. Germline V CDR1 and CDR2: MNHEY, SVGAGI. CDR3 in DNA: TGTGCCAGCAGTAACCGACAGCTTAACTATGGCTACACCTTC. Protein product: CASSNRQLNYGYTF.

This chain links TRBV28 with TRBJ2-1; TRBD2 aligns across 8 bases. The CDR3 is 15 amino acids. V trimming: 8 bases; J trimming: 5 bases; junction bases outside the gene matches: 11. From germline, CDR1 is MDHEN and CDR2 SYDVKM. The CDR3 protein is CASHEEVAGNNEQFF. The CDR3 region has the DNA TGTGCCAGCCATGAGGAAGTAGCGGGGAACAATGAGCAGTTCTTC.

The J gene is TRBJ1-1, the V gene TRBV30; 7 positions agree with TRBD1. Germline V gives CDR1 GTSNPN, CDR2 SVGIG (reference sequence). This CDR3 is 13 amino acids long. Unmatched junction bases numbered 5, after V lost 3 bases and J lost 4 bases. CDR3 region: CAWRIDRATEAFF. CDR3 nucleotides: TGTGCCTGGAGAATCGACAGGGCCACTGAAGCTTTCTTT.

This chain connects TRBV5-6 to TRBJ1-2, with D unresolved. The CDR3 covers 13 residues. Per germline, CDR1 SGHDT and CDR2 YYEEEE. V shed 2 bases and J shed 6 bases, with 11 bases lying between them. The CDR3 bases are TGTGCCAGCAGCTTAAGACTACTGGATGGCTACACCTTC. Protein product: CASSLRLLDGYTF.

This clone was picked up a small number of times. The chain uses TRBV7-9 and TRBJ1-3; 9 bases are shared with TRBD1. CDR3 length: 16 amino acids. Germline-derived CDR1 and CDR2 are SEHNR and FQNEAQ (reference sequence). Germline trimming cut 6 bases from V and 0 bases from J; bases unmatched to any gene: 6. CDR3 amino acids: CASRLDRGFSGNTIYF. DNA for the CDR3: TGTGCCAGCAGATTGGACAGGGGCTTCTCTGGAAACACCATATATTTT.

The chain is built from TRBV28 and TRBJ2-7; D is perhaps TRBD2 (6 bases). The germline CDR1 and CDR2 sequences are MDHEN and SYDVKM. The CDR3 is 14 residues long. Trimming took 3 bases from V and 3 from J, leaving 12 bases between them. CDR3 DNA: TGTGCCAGCAGTTTGGGACTCACGAACTACGAGCAGTACTTC. It codes for CASSLGLTNYEQYF.